The next 14 T cell receptor beta chains were all read from a single sample in a study of T-cell reconstitution after alpha-beta-depleted transplantation in children. Unique molecular identifiers tagged the TCRbeta library. TCRdb independently ran MiXCR on the PCR reads; one entry per CDR3 protein. This sample carries under 20,000 distinct CDR3 sequences, around 12% of them seen once, and the ten largest clones take 71%. Sample: PBMCs, mostly from graft donor cells, taken 180 days after TCRalphabeta/CD19-depleted stem cell transplant. All receptors derive from a boy in the first two years of life who had a stem cell transplant for Wiskott-Aldrich syndrome, so the T cells may come from the graft donor.

The sample holds a few counts of this clonotype. This sequence joins TRBV20-1 and TRBJ2-7; TRBD1 agrees at 7 bases. The CDR3 sequence is 13 residues long. The junction had 4 bases not matched to a gene; V was cut back by 5 bases and J by 0 bases. Germline CDR1 reads DFQATT; CDR2 reads SNEGSKA (reference sequence). The DNA for the CDR3 is TGCAGTGCTGCCGGGACAGTCTCCTACGAGCAGTACTTC. This sequence encodes CSAAGTVSYEQYF.

This clonotype was seen a handful of times. This chain connects TRBV10-2 to TRBJ2-5, with D tentatively TRBD1 (5 bases). With 3 bases removed from V and 2 bases from J, the gap between germline ends came to 10 bases. This CDR3 is built from 14 residues. In germline, CDR1 is WSHSY, CDR2 SAAADI. The CDR3 sequence: CASSDYRSQETQYF. CDR3 coding DNA: TGCGCCAGCAGTGACTACAGGAGTCAAGAGACCCAGTACTTC.

At least ten counts were recorded for this clonotype. The rearrangement links TRBV7-2 to TRBJ1-2; possible D gene TRBD1, 6 bases. The CDR3 is made up of 13 amino acids. Deletions cut 5 bases from V and 4 bases from J, with 11 bases between. The germline V gene encodes CDR1 SGHTA and CDR2 FQGNSA. The CDR3 DNA sequence: TGTGCCAGCAGCCCGAGAGGGGGCTATGGCTACACCTTC. This encodes CASSPRGGYGYTF. The whole variable domain, remainder taken from reference TRBV7-2 and TRBJ1-2, is GAGVSQSPSNKVTEKGKDVELRCDPISGHTALYWYRQSLGQGLEFLIYFQGNSAPDKSGLPSDRFSAERTGGSVSTLTIQRTQQEDSAVYLCASSPRGGYGYTFGSGTRLTVV.

This clonotype occurred many times. The J gene is TRBJ2-7, the V gene TRBV11-2, with D unclear. Trimming cost V 2 bases and J 3 bases, with 11 bases left between them. Germline lookup yields CDR1 SGHAT and CDR2 FQNNGV. The CDR3 length is 14 residues. CDR3 in amino acids: CASSLINSYYEQYF. Written as DNA, the CDR3 is TGTGCCAGCAGCTTAATCAACAGTTACTACGAGCAGTACTTC.

This chain joins TRBV28 and TRBJ2-5; tentative D call: TRBD2 (5 bases). This CDR3 has 14 amino acids. Germline CDR1 is MDHEN and CDR2 is SYDVKM. V dropped 5 bases and J dropped 0 bases, with 10 bases sitting between them. The chain's CDR3 is CASSPGVYQETQYF. CDR3 DNA sequence: TGTGCCAGCAGTCCCGGGGTGTACCAAGAGACCCAGTACTTC.

This clonotype was seen a handful of times. The rearrangement links TRBV20-1 to TRBJ2-3; D ambiguous. This CDR3 is 14 amino acids long. Germline CDR1 DFQATT, CDR2 SNEGSKA (reference sequence). V gave up 2 bases and J gave up 0 bases, with 9 bases separating them. The CDR3 protein is CSARLGVSTDTQYF. The CDR3 DNA sequence: TGCAGTGCTAGACTGGGTGTCAGCACAGATACGCAGTATTTT.

On this clonotype: With a much larger clone just one base away, this may be a read error. V gene TRBV5-1 combines with J gene TRBJ2-5, with 13 bases lining up with TRBD2. CDR1 and CDR2 from the germline V gene are SGHRS and YFSETQ. V trimming: 3 bases; J trimming: 5 bases; junction bases outside the gene matches: 4. This CDR3 region has 15 residues. The CDR3 coding sequence is TGCGCCAGCAGCTGGGGACTAGCGGGATGGGAGACCCAGTACTTC. The encoded protein is CASSWGLAGWETQYF.

The chain combines TRBV5-4 with TRBJ1-3; TRBD1 might be the D (6 bases). Germline CDR1 SGHNT, CDR2 YYREEE (reference sequence). V was trimmed by 0 bases and J by 3 bases, leaving 13 bases between them. This CDR3 spans 16 amino acids. CDR3 protein: CASSLAGGIFGNTIYF. CDR3 bases: TGTGCCAGCAGCTTGGCCGGGGGCATCTTTGGAAACACCATATATTTT.

As concerns this clonotype: A read error is possible here, since a much larger clone lies one base away. The genes are TRBV5-1 and TRBJ1-2, with 10 bases lining up with TRBD1. Germline CDR1 SGHRS, CDR2 YFSETQ. CDR3 length: 16 amino acids. Here the CDR3 DNA reads TGCGCCAGCCGTAGGGACAGGGGAAGAGGGGGCTATGGCTACGCCTTC. It encodes CASRRDRGRGGYGYAF. Filled out from reference TRBV5-1 and TRBJ1-2, the complete variable domain reads KAGVTQTPRYLIKTRGQQVTLSCSPISGHRSVSWYQQTPGQGLQFLFEYFSETQRNKGNFPGRFSGRQFSNSRSEMNVSTLELGDSALYLCASRRDRGRGGYGYAFGSGTRLTVV.

This clonotype was picked up many times. This rearrangement joins TRBV7-9 to TRBJ1-2; D might be TRBD1 (6 bases). Trimming removed 5 bases at V and 8 bases at J, with 21 bases between. The CDR3 spans 15 residues. CDR1 SEHNR and CDR2 FQNEAQ come from the germline V gene (reference sequence). For the CDR3, the DNA is TGTGCCAGCAGCCAGTACTTGGACAGCCGAAGAGGCTACACCTTC. It yields the protein CASSQYLDSRRGYTF. The whole variable domain, filled in from reference TRBV7-9 and TRBJ1-2, reads DTGVSQNPRHKITKRGQNVTFRCDPISEHNRLYWYRQTLGQGPEFLTYFQNEAQLEKSRLLSDRFSAERPKGSFSTLEIQRTEQGDSAMYLCASSQYLDSRRGYTFGSGTRLTVV.

As concerns this clonotype: A much larger clone differs by one base, so this may be a read error. J is TRBJ1-5 and V is TRBV7-9; the D is unclear. Germline CDR1 reads SEHNR; CDR2 reads FQNEAQ (reference sequence). This CDR3 has 13 residues. The CDR3 loop reads CATSLGSNQPQHF. CDR3 DNA: TGTGCCACCAGCTTAGGGAGCAATCAGCCCCAGCATTTT.

This clonotype was counted ten times or more. V gene TRBV6-5 combines with J gene TRBJ2-1, with D perhaps matching TRBD2 (5 bases). This CDR3 spans 18 amino acids. The V and J ends lost 5 bases and 7 bases respectively, with 27 bases between them. CDR1 and CDR2 (germline): MNHEY, SVGAGI. The CDR3 loop is CASSHQVASGLKGNEQFF. Here the CDR3 DNA reads TGTGCCAGCAGTCACCAAGTCGCCAGCGGCCTAAAGGGTAATGAGCAGTTCTTC.

In its sample, this clonotype was seen many times. This chain connects TRBV2 to TRBJ2-7; D may be TRBD1 (7 bases). Trimming left V 11 bases short and J 5 bases short, with 16 bases between. Germline CDR1 reads SNHLY; CDR2 reads FYNNEI. CDR3 length: 12 amino acids. The CDR3 sequence: CAGGGQKDEQYF. CDR3 nucleotide sequence: TGTGCCGGAGGGGGACAGAAGGACGAGCAGTACTTC.

The genes are TRBV12-3 or TRBV12-4 and TRBJ1-5; 7 bases are shared with TRBD1. There are 16 residues in the CDR3. J gave up 6 bases and V 5 bases, and 13 bases lay outside the gene matches. The CDR3: CASSPWEDRRVQPQHF. The DNA of the CDR3 is TGTGCCAGCAGTCCCTGGGAGGACAGGCGGGTTCAGCCCCAGCATTTT.